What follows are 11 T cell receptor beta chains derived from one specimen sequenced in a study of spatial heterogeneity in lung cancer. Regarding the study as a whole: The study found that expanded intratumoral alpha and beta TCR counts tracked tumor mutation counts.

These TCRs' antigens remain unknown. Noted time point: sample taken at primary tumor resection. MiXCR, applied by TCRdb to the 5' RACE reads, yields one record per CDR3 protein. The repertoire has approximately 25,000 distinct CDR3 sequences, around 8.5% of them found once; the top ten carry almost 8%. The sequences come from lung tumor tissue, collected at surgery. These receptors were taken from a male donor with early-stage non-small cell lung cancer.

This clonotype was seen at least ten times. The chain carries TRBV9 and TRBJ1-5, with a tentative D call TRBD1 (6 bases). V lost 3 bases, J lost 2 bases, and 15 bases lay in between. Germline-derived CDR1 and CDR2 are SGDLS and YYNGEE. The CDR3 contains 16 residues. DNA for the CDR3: TGTGCCAGCAGCGCGACCGGGACATTGGGCAATCAGCCCCAGCATTTT. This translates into CASSATGTLGNQPQHF.

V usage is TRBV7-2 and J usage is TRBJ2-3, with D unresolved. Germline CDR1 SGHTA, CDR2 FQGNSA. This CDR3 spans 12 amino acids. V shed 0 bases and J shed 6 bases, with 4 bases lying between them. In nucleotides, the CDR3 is TGTGCCAGCAGCTTAGCCTTTGATACGCAGTATTTT. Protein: CASSLAFDTQYF.

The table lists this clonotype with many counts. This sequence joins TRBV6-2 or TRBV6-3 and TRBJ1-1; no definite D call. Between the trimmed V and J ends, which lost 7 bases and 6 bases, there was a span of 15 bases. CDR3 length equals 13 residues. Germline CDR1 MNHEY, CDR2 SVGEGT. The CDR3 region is CASKPTRVPEAFF. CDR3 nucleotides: TGTGCCAGCAAACCCACAAGGGTTCCTGAAGCTTTCTTT.

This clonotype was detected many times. The CDR3 loop is CASSPKGYEQYF. CDR3 DNA: TGTGCCAGCAGCCCAAAGGGATACGAGCAGTACTTC. V usage is TRBV7-9 and J usage is TRBJ2-7; D is ambiguous. Germline CDR1 is SEHNR and CDR2 is FQNEAQ (reference sequence). The CDR3 extends over 12 amino acids. The ends were cut back, 5 bases at V and 4 bases at J, with 9 bases in the middle.

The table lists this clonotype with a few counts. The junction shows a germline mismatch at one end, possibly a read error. The chain's CDR3 is CANSPWTGRNEKLFF. CDR3 coding DNA: TGTGCCAACAGTCCATGGACAGGGAGAAATGAAAAACTGTTTTTT. The V gene is TRBV12-3 or TRBV12-4, the J gene TRBJ1-4, with TRBD1 matching 8 bases. The CDR3 totals 15 residues.

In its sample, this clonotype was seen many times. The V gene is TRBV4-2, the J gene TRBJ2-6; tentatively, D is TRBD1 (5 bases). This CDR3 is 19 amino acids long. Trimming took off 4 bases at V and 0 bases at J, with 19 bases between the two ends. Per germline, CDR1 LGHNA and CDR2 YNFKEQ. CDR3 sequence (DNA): TGTGCCAGCAGCCTAGGACAAGGCGTAACTCCCTCTGGGGCCAACGTCCTGACTTTC. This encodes CASSLGQGVTPSGANVLTF.

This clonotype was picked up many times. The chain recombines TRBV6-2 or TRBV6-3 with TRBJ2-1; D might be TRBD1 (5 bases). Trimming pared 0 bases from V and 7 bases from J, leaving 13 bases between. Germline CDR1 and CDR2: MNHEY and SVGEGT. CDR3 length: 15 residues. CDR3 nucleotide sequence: TGTGCCAGCAGTTACTCGGCAGGGCGGCGGAATGAGCAGTTCTTC. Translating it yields CASSYSAGRRNEQFF.

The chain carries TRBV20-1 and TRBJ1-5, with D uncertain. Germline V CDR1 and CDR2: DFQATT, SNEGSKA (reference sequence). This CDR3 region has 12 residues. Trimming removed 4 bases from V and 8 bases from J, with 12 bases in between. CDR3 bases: TGCAGTGCTACCACCGAGGGAAAGCCCCAGCATTTT. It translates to CSATTEGKPQHF.

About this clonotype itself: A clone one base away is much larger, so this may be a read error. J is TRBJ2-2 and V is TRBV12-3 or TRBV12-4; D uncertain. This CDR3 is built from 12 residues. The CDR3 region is CACRYTTGELFF. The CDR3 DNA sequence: TGTGCCTGCAGATATACCACCGGGGAGCTGTTTTTT.

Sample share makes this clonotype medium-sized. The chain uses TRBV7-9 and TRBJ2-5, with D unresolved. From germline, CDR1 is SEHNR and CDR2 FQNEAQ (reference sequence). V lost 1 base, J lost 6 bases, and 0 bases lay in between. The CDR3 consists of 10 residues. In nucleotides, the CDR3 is TGTGCCAGCAGCTTAGAGACCCAGTACTTC. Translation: CASSLETQYF.

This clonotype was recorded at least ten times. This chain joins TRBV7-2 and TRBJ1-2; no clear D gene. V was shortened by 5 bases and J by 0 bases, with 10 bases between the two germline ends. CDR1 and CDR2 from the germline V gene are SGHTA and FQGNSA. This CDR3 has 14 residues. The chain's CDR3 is CASSLVGSNYGYTF. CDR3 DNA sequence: TGTGCCAGCAGCCTTGTAGGCTCTAACTATGGCTACACCTTC.